The sequence of this T cell receptor beta chain was determined in a study of T cell repertoires in cytomegalovirus infection. Study context: Carrying CMV and the relevant HLA type showed in public TCR beta signatures.

This clonotype was seen a few times. Its target is unknown. TCRdb reanalysed the reads using MiXCR and keeps one entry per CDR3 protein. The table lists around 210,000 distinct CDR3 sequences, approximately 7% of them singletons. Trimming removed 6 bases from V and 0 bases from J; junction bases left unmatched: 12. Germline CDR1 and CDR2: DFQATT and SNEGSKA (reference sequence). The CDR3 is 16 amino acids. General study results and limits: Pooled public TCR beta family frequency picked out CMV carriers with the relevant HLA. In two of eight donors, the top clonotype was HLA-C-restricted CMV-specific.

The J gene is TRBJ2-5, the V gene TRBV20-1, with TRBD1 matching over 8 bases. The sample taken for sequencing was PBMCs. The sequence derives from a human donor in good health (CMV status not recorded). Some clones in this sample may be carry-over from other donors' samples. The CDR3 sequence: CSANTGQGANQETQYF. In nucleotides, the CDR3 is TGCAGTGCAAACACAGGGCAGGGGGCAAACCAAGAGACCCAGTACTTC.